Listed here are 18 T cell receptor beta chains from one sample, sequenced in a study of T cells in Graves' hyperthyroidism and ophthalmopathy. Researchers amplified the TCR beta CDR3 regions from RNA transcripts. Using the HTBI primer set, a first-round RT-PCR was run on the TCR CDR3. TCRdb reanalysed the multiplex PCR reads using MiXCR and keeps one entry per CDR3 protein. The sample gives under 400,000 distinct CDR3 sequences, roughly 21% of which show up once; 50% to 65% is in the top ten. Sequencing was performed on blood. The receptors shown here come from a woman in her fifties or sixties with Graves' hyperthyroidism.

The CDR3 spells CASSLWGAGERETQYF. The CDR3 nucleotides read TGTGCCAGCAGTTTATGGGGGGCGGGAGAAAGAGAGACCCAGTACTTC. V and J are TRBV28 and TRBJ2-5; D possibly corresponds to TRBD2 (7 bases). CDR1 and CDR2 from the germline V gene are MDHEN and SYDVKM. V lost 0 bases, J lost 4 bases, and 15 bases lay in between. The CDR3 has 16 amino acids. The entire variable domain, with the rest obtained from reference TRBV28 and TRBJ2-5, is as follows: DVKVTQSSRYLVKRTGEKVFLECVQDMDHENMFWYRQDPGLGLRLIYFSYDVKMKEKGDIPEGYSVSREKKERFSLILESASTNQTSMYLCASSLWGAGERETQYFGPGTRLLVL.

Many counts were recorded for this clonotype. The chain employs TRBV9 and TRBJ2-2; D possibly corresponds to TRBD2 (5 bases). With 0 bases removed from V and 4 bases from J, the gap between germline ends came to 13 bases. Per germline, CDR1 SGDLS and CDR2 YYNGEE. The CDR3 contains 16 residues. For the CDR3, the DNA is TGTGCCAGCAGCGTAGACCGGGGTTGGGGCACCGGGGAGCTGTTTTTT. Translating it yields CASSVDRGWGTGELFF.

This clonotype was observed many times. CDR3 DNA sequence: TGTGCCGCCCGCCGGGGGGGTACGGGTTCACCCCTCCACTTT. It is translated as CAARRGGTGSPLHF. V usage is TRBV6-1 and J usage is TRBJ1-6, with D possibly matching TRBD1 (5 bases). The CDR3 length is 14 residues. The germline gives CDR1 MNHNS, CDR2 SASEGT. The V gene lost 11 bases and the J gene lost 9 bases, with 20 bases spanning the gap.

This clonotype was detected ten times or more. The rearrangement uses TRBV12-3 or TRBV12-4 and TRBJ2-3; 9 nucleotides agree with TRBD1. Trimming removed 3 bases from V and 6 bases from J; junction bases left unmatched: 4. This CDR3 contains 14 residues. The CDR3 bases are TGTGCCAGCAGTTTGGGACAGGGCGGGGATACGCAGTATTTT. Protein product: CASSLGQGGDTQYF.

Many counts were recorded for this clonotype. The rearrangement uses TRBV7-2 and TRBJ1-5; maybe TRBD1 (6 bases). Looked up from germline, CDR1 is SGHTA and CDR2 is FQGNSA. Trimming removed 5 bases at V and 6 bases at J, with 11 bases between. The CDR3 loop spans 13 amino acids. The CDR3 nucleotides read TGTGCCAGCAGCACGAACAGGGCTCAGCCCCAGCATTTT. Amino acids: CASSTNRAQPQHF.

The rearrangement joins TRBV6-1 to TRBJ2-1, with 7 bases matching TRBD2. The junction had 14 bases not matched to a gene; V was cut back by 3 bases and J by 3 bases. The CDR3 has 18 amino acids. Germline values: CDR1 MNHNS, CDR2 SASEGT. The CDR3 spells CASSEVIGGSRCYNEQFF. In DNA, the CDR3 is TGTGCCAGCAGTGAGGTTATCGGCGGGAGTAGGTGCTACAATGAGCAGTTCTTC.

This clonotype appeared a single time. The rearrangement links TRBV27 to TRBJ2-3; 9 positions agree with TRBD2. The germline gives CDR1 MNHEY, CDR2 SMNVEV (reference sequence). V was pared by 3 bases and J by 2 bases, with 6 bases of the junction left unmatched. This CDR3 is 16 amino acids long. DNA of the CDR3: TGTGCCAGCAGTTTTCTTCTAGCGGGGAACACAGATACGCAGTATTTT. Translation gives CASSFLLAGNTDTQYF.

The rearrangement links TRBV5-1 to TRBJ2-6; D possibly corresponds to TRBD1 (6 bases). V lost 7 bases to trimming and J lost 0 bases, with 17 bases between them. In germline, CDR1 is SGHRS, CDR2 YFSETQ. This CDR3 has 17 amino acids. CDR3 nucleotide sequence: TGCGCCAGCGACGTGGGACATACCTCCTCTGGGGCCAACGTCCTGACTTTC. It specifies CASDVGHTSSGANVLTF.

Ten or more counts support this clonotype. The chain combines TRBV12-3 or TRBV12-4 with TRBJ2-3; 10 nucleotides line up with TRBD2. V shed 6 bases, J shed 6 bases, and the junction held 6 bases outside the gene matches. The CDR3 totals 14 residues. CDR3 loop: CASRSGTSVDTQYF. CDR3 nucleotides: TGTGCCAGCAGGTCCGGGACTAGCGTGGATACGCAGTATTTT.

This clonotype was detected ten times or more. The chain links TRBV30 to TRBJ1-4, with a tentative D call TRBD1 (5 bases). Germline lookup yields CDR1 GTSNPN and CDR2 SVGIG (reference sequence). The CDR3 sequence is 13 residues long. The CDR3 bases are TGTGCTCTTAGCGGGGCCTGGAATGAAAAACTGTTTTTT. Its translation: CALSGAWNEKLFF.

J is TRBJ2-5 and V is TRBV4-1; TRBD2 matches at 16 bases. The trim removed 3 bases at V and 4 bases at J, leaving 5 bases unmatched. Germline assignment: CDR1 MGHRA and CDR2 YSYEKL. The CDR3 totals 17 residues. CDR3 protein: CASSHGTSGRARETQYF. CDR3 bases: TGCGCCAGCAGCCACGGGACTAGCGGGAGGGCCCGAGAGACCCAGTACTTC.

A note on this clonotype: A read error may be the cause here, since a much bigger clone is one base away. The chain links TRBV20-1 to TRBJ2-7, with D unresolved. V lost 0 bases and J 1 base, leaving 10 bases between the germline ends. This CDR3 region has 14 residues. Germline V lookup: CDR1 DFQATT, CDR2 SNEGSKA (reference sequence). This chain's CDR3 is CSARDYSESYEQYF. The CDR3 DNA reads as TGCAGTGCTAGAGATTACTCCGAATCCTACGAGCAGTACTTC.

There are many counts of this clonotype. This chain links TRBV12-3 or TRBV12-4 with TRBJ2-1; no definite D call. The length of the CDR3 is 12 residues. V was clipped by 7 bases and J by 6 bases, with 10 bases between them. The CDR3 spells CASNFGVNEQFF. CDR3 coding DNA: TGTGCCAGCAATTTTGGGGTCAATGAGCAGTTCTTC.

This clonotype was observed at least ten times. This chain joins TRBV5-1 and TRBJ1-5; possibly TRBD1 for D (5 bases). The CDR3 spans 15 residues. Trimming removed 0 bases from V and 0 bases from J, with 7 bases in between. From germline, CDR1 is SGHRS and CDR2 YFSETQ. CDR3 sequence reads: CASSLGDGSNQPQHF. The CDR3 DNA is TGCGCCAGCAGCTTGGGGGACGGTAGCAATCAGCCCCAGCATTTT.

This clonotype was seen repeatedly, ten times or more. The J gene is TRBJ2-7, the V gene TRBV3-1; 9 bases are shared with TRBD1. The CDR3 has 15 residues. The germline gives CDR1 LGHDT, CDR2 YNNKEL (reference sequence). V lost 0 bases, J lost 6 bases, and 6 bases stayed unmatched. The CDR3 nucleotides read TGTGCCAGCAGCCAAGAACCGGACAGGGGATCCGAGCAGTACTTC. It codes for CASSQEPDRGSEQYF.

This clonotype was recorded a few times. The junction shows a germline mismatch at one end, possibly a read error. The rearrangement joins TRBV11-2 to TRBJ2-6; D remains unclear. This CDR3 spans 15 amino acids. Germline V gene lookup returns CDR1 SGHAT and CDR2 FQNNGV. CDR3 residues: CAGSLGLSGANVLTF. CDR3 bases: TGTGCCGGCAGCTTAGGGCTATCTGGGGCCAACGTCCTGACTTTC.

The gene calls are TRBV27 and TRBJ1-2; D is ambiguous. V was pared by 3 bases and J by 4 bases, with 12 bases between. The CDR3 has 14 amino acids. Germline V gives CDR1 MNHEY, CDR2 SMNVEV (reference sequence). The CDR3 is CASSFAGMVYGYTF. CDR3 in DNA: TGTGCCAGCAGTTTTGCGGGGATGGTCTATGGCTACACCTTC.

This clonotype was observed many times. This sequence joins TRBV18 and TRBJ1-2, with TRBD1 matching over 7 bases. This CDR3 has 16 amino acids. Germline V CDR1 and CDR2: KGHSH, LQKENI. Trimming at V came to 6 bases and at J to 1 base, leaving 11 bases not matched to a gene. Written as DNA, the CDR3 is TGTGCCAGCTCGGACTCCGGGACAGCTTATAACTATGGCTACACCTTC. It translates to CASSDSGTAYNYGYTF.